The rows below give T cell receptor beta chains drawn from one sample of a study of T cells in tuberculosis. Sequencing used immunoSEQ multiplex PCR; TCRdb keeps in-frame clones, though not all of them. The sample has around 50,000 clones, approximately 91% seen once. Sequencing was done on a sample of CD1b-GMM tetramer-negative cells sorted from PBMCs. All receptors derive from an adult woman with latent tuberculosis. Both conserved end residues are part of each CDR3. D genes are given only for firm matches. The size field is filled for only some rows; it gives once, few, many or a size class.

J gene,D gene,clone size,V gene,CDR3 DNA,CDR3 protein
TRBJ2-5,-,-,TRBV9,TGTGCCAGCAGCACCAGGGGCGAAGAGACCCAGTACTTC,CASSTRGEETQYF
TRBJ1-6,TRBD1,-,TRBV19,TGTGCCAGTTCGACAGGGGTAAGTTCACCCCTCCACTTT,CASSTGVSSPLHF
TRBJ2-7,-,-,TRBV7-9,TGTGCCAGCAGCGGGAGACTACTAACGGAGCAGTACTTC,CASSGRLLTEQYF
TRBJ2-1,TRBD2,-,TRBV30,TGTGCCTGGAGTCAGACTAGCGGGACCGGGAATGAGCAGTTCTTC,CAWSQTSGTGNEQFF
TRBJ2-7,-,-,TRBV5-6,TGTGCCAGCATTCTCATGGGGGGGCAGCTCTACGAGCAGTACTTC,CASILMGGQLYEQYF
TRBJ1-2,TRBD1,-,TRBV27,TGTGCCAGCAGCCGTACAGGGGCGGGTCACTATGGCTACACCTTC,CASSRTGAGHYGYTF
TRBJ2-3,-,-,TRBV10-3,TGTGCCATCACGAACAGGGACACAGATACGCAGTATTTT,CAITNRDTDTQYF
TRBJ1-3,TRBD1,few,TRBV28,TGTGCCAGCAGGACAGGGATTGGAAACACCATATATTTT,CASRTGIGNTIYF
TRBJ2-5,-,-,TRBV7-3,TGTGCCAGCAGCCTTACCCAGGGTAGCGGGACCCAGTACTTC,CASSLTQGSGTQYF
TRBJ1-2,-,-,TRBV6-5,TGTGCCAGCAGTGCGACAGCTTTCTATGGCTACACCTTC,CASSATAFYGYTF
TRBJ2-7,TRBD1,-,TRBV5-4,TGTGCCAGCAGCTCAGACAGGGGGAACGAGCAGTACTTC,CASSSDRGNEQYF
TRBJ1-5,-,-,TRBV6-6,TGTGCCAGCAGTTGGCGGACATTTAGCAATCAGCCCCAGCATTTT,CASSWRTFSNQPQHF
TRBJ2-7,-,-,TRBV4-3,TGCGCCAGCAGCCAAGATACAGGGATTCACTACGAGCAGTACTTC,CASSQDTGIHYEQYF
TRBJ2-5,TRBD1,-,TRBV5-1,TGCGCCAGCAGCTCGACAGGGGGCGGGACCCAGTACTTC,CASSSTGGGTQYF
TRBJ1-2,TRBD1,-,TRBV6-5,TGTGCCAGCAGACCGGGACAGGTGGGGGAAGGCTACACCTTC,CASRPGQVGEGYTF
TRBJ2-3,-,once,TRBV15,TGTGCCACCAGCAGAGTTGAGTGGAGGGTGATTAGCACAGATACGCAGTATTTT,CATSRVEWRVISTDTQYF
TRBJ2-3,TRBD1,-,TRBV27,TGTGCCAGTCAGGATGGGACAGGGGGGGGCCATACGCAGTATTTT,CASQDGTGGGHTQYF
TRBJ1-5,-,-,TRBV12-2,TGTGCAAGTCGCTTAGCGCGCAAGCCCCAGCATTTT,CASRLARKPQHF
TRBJ1-2,-,-,TRBV9,TGTGCCAGCACCCGTAGTGGTCCCTATGGCTACACCTTC,CASTRSGPYGYTF
TRBJ1-3,TRBD1,-,TRBV6-1,TGTGCCAGCAGCGGACAGGCCGGAAACACCATATATTTT,CASSGQAGNTIYF
TRBJ1-4,TRBD1,-,TRBV9,TGTGCCAGCAGCGTAGGTTGGGGACAGAATGAAAAACTGTTTTTT,CASSVGWGQNEKLFF
TRBJ2-1,-,-,TRBV7-8,TGTGCCAGCAGCTCGGTGGGGAGGAATGAGCAGTTCTTC,CASSSVGRNEQFF
TRBJ2-4,-,-,TRBV6-1,TGTGCCAGCAGTGAAGCGCGAGGGACCAAAAACATTCAGTACTTC,CASSEARGTKNIQYF
TRBJ2-5,TRBD1,-,TRBV11-2,TGTGCCAGCAGCTCAGTGACAGGGGTGACGGCGGAGACCCAGTACTTC,CASSSVTGVTAETQYF
TRBJ2-5,-,-,TRBV9,TGTGCCAGCAGTGGCGGGGGCTTAGAGACCCAGTACTTC,CASSGGGLETQYF